This TCR beta chain was found in a study of T cells in localized non-small cell lung cancer. Generated by immunoSEQ multiplex PCR, the TCRdb table keeps only in-frame clones and is missing some. The table shows 50,000 to 70,000 clones, with roughly 92% occurring only once. This CDR3 is built from 13 residues. Germline assignment: CDR1 MNHNS and CDR2 SASEGT. V lost 4 bases, J lost 2 bases, and 8 bases lay in between. About this clone itself: Its antigen is not known.

General study results and limits: There was an association of higher blood T cell density with longer overall survival. When the top 100 tumor clones were examined, a median 57 of them also appeared in the adjacent lung, which was paired and uninvolved. Uninvolved adjacent lung had higher T cell clonality than tumor and all other tissues. Owing to sequencing of a solitary tumor region, heterogeneity cannot be discounted.

The V and J genes are TRBV6-1 and TRBJ2-5, with a tentative D call TRBD2 (5 bases). Here the sequenced sample was peripheral blood, taken before any cancer treatment. The receptor's source is a man between 40 and 70 years old with stage I lung adenocarcinoma. The chain's CDR3 is CASSVSGQETQYF. The CDR3 nucleotides are TGTGCCAGCAGTGTGAGCGGACAAGAGACCCAGTACTTC.